This TCR beta chain was sequenced in a study of blood T cells in healthy people across ages. The CDR3 extends over 15 amino acids. Trimming took off 0 bases at V and 0 bases at J, with 10 bases between the two ends. Germline V gene lookup returns CDR1 SGHRS and CDR2 YFSETQ. Study findings and constraints: A greater number of naive CD4+ cells and higher diversity distinguished long-lived donors from aged donors.

Sample donors were healthy Caucasian individuals that came from Russia, aged roughly 6 to 100. This clonotype was detected once. What it recognizes is unknown. A J-beta primer mix and a sample-barcoded 5' primer were used in a second PCR of roughly 7 to 12 cycles. Each CDR3 protein is one row after TCRdb ran MiXCR on the 5' RACE reads. The data hold about a million distinct CDR3 sequences, with roughly 51% observed a single time. The chain combines TRBV5-1 with TRBJ2-7; D remains ambiguous. The sequence was collected from a woman in her sixties or seventies in good health. Sequencing used blood. CDR3 protein: CASSLGEEISYEQYF. The DNA for the CDR3 is TGCGCCAGCAGCTTGGGTGAGGAAATCTCCTACGAGCAGTACTTC.